This TCR beta chain emerged from a study of regulatory T cells in long-lasting Graves disease (dated by TCRdb to the early 2020s). Concerning the study at large: Newly diagnosed Graves' disease patients had taken antithyroid drugs for less than 3 months. Peripheral blood TCR sequencing and RNA sequencing compared persistent Graves' disease patients with newly diagnosed Graves' disease patients. The study was registered as a clinical trial and conducted in China. A total of 35 or so samples underwent TCR sequencing: about 13 from persistent and around 20 from newly diagnosed Graves' disease patients. What the study reported, not specific to this receptor: Preferential use of TRBV28, TRBJ1-2 and TRBJ2-5 was observed in persistent disease, whereas TRBV20-1 and TRBJ2-1 were favored in newly diagnosed disease. The authors noted that the small sample size was a limitation that may lower accuracy. Only the TCR beta chain was sequenced and analyzed. Persistent Graves' disease patients showed lower TCR Shannon entropy and fewer highly expanded clones than newly diagnosed patients, suggesting clonal expansion. Only peripheral blood was studied, because thyroid tissue, the primary lesion, was inaccessible. Patients with persistent disease shared more public clonotypes (about 2,500) than newly diagnosed patients did (966).

The sample's time point label, decoded: newly diagnosed GD, antithyroid drugs for less than 3 months. For both TCR sequencing and RNA sequencing, RNA was extracted from PBMCs in TRIzol. The diagnosis of Graves' disease followed American Thyroid Association guidelines. Patients for the study were recruited at an endocrinology department in Xi'an, China. Each patient gave roughly 10 milliliters of peripheral blood, collected in an EDTA anticoagulant tube. PBMCs were isolated by Ficoll Paque Plus density gradient separation without further T cell sorting. An Agilent 2100 Bioanalyzer and agarose gel were used to assess RNA quality, and a NanoDrop 2000 was used to measure RNA concentration. The library was obtained by multiplex PCR. Sequencing relied on an Illumina HiSeq 4000. CDR3 regions were amplified by Arm-PCR with iRepertoire HTBI primers to construct TCR beta libraries. Before sequencing, the PCR products went through gel purification. The authors' analysis ran thus. A total of 62 TRBV and 14 TRBJ segments were identified across samples and were used for gene usage analysis of CDR3 amino acid clonotypes. Filtered high-quality paired reads were merged into contigs using COPE and FqMerger. BLAST was used to align contigs to the IMGT TRBV, TRBD and TRBJ reference genes, and CDR3 was defined following IMGT. Any clonotype with a frequency above 0.1% was classified as a highly expanded clone. Repertoire diversity was measured by Shannon entropy, and V-J evenness by the Gini coefficient. A clonotype was considered public if more than one individual shared it. TCRdb reran the public reads through fastp at Q25 and MiXCR, keeping productive beta chains. All rows with the same CDR3 protein become a single entry with the most common DNA and genes. The V and J calls here are based on TCRdb, not the publication. The sample includes about 360,000 distinct CDR3 sequences, with around 15% observed a single time. The ten largest clones add up to roughly 21% of the sample.

In the case of this clonotype: This receptor's antigen is unknown. No much larger clone is present one base from it, and per-base qualities are unavailable.

Reading the germline V gene (reference sequence) gives CDR1 LGHDT and CDR2 YNNKEL. The CDR3 contains 14 residues, cysteine and phenylalanine counted. Only the CDR3 DNA is retained, 42 bases long and in frame from the first base. The V and J ends are trimmed by 3 bases and 4 bases, leaving 10 bases between them. The same specimen was also included in a second study, on T cells in Graves' hyperthyroidism and ophthalmopathy. The second investigation adds: A patient counted as having stable Graves' hyperthyroidism if no progression to ophthalmopathy occurred over 18 months of follow-up. The hyperthyroidism patients were between 18 and 65 years old and newly diagnosed, with a disease duration of less than 2 months. Patients with uncontrolled infections, other autoimmune diseases, pregnancy or lactation were excluded. Diagnoses relied on clinical symptoms, serum thyroxine and TRAb, thyroid ultrasound and orbital computed tomography. The first round of RT-PCR for the TCR CDR3 was performed with the HTBI primer set and the Qiagen OneStep RT-PCR kit. Most expanded thyroid clonotypes (frequency above 0.001) were also found in blood, which suggests that blood repertoires may mirror thyroid immune responses. In cross-validation, a model built on a 13 V-J signature told ophthalmopathy apart from stable hyperthyroidism with under 90% sensitivity and around 81% specificity, and in testing the same model reached 80%/75%. In validation, progression to ophthalmopathy was predicted by the model with nearly 71% sensitivity and 72% to 80% specificity, a median of approximately 6.5 months before onset. To identify TCR V-J signatures that set the groups apart, the researchers used a discovery cohort of 95 to 100 patients, made up of around 42 with Graves' ophthalmopathy and about 60 with stable Graves' hyperthyroidism. Prospective prediction of ophthalmopathy was tested in an independent validation cohort of under 20 hyperthyroidism patients and around 16 patients who later progressed to ophthalmopathy. The approximately 98 discovery patients were randomly divided into training and test sets at a 7:3 ratio. In roughly six Graves' hyperthyroidism patients, the study also compared T-cell repertoires from thyroid tissue with T-cell repertoires from blood. After sampling, hyperthyroidism patients received methimazole starting at 30 mg daily, and ophthalmopathy patients received high-dose intravenous methylprednisolone. The libraries were constructed in a second round of multiplex PCR and then size-selected and purified. The libraries were sequenced on an Illumina HiSeq2000 using paired-end 100 bp reads. Raw data were processed with SOAPnuke, discarding reads with adapters, uncalled bases, mean Phred below 15, or no exact constant-primer or identifier match. High-quality paired reads were merged using COPE v1.2.5, and each unique nucleotide sequence was defined as a clonotype. MiTCR v1.1 was used to align the clonotypes against IMGT TRBV, TRBD and TRBJ reference segments. Only V-J combinations with frequency above 0.0001, covering roughly 99% of repertoires, were analysed. A TCS score was defined as the ratio of F50 (clonal expansion) to E x V (chaos), with BLOSUM62-based TCRdist applied between CDR3 peptides within each V-J. Welch's t-statistics and random forest reduced around 550 V-J features to 10 to 15, which were used in a naive Bayes classifier (R e1071). Sample size was not statistically predetermined, and blinding of investigators to group allocation was not performed. TCR Vbeta CDR3 sequencing of 135 peripheral blood samples (under 45 ophthalmopathy, approximately 80 hyperthyroidism and roughly 17 progressor patients) is reported in the paper.

The chain joins TRBV3-1 to TRBJ2-1, with TRBD2 perhaps the D gene, on 7 matching bases. The sample was peripheral blood mononuclear cells (PBMCs), taken at new diagnosis, from a patient treated with antithyroid drugs. The clonotype was recovered from a woman aged 18-29 years with Graves disease. Donor details come from another sample of the same person, matched by shared clones. For the CDR3, the sequence is CASSQGGGYNEQFF. The DNA sequence reads TGTGCCAGCAGCCAGGGAGGGGGTTACAATGAGCAGTTCTTC.